A single sample gave rise to the 9 T cell receptor beta chains below, sequenced in a study of beta chain features in type 1 diabetes. Study-wide findings and caveats: Shortening that was moderate but significant affected the TCRB CDR3s of Type 1 diabetes patients in all four CD4+ subsets.

Their antigen targets remain unknown. Sequenced material consisted of expressed TCRB transcripts (all of the isolated RNA was reverse transcribed). This table comes from immunoSEQ multiplex PCR, and its TCRdb copy is limited to in-frame clones, with some not included. The table lists 100,000 to 150,000 clones, roughly a sixth of them singletons. Sequenced input: central memory CD4+ T cells from blood. Source of these receptors: a man aged 18 to 29 with type 1 diabetes.

This clone was seen at least ten times. The chain carries TRBV13 and TRBJ2-5, with unresolved D. CDR1 and CDR2 (germline): PRHDT, FYEKMQ (reference sequence). Between the trimmed V and J ends, which lost 0 bases and 5 bases, there was a span of 7 bases. This CDR3 comprises 13 residues. The CDR3 protein is CASSLGSVETQYF. The DNA for the CDR3 is TGTGCCAGCAGCTTAGGCTCTGTGGAGACCCAGTACTTC.

For the CDR3, the DNA is TGTGCCAGTAGTATCCTAGGACTAGTCCCTGGCACAGATACGCAGTATTTT. This encodes CASSILGLVPGTDTQYF. This sequence joins TRBV19 and TRBJ2-3; TRBD2 matches at 7 bases. CDR3 size: 17 residues. V was pared by 3 bases and J by 1 base, with 10 bases of the junction left unmatched. CDR1 and CDR2 (germline): LNHDA, SQIVND (reference sequence).

The chain has TRBV9 and TRBJ2-1; perhaps D is TRBD1 or TRBD2 (5 bases each). V gave up 0 bases and J gave up 10 bases, with 17 bases separating them. This CDR3 region has 15 residues. The V gene's germline CDR1 is SGDLS and CDR2 YYNGEE. The CDR3 sequence: CASSVVGLATGEQFF. As DNA, the CDR3 is TGTGCCAGCAGCGTAGTAGGGCTAGCAACAGGAGAGCAGTTCTTC.

This clone occurred a few times. Given a far larger clone just one base away, this is likely a sequencing read error. The rearrangement joins TRBV29-1 to TRBJ1-2, with 7 bases lining up with TRBD1. The germline V gene has CDR1 SQVTM and CDR2 ANQGSEA. The CDR3 contains 14 residues. Trimming at V came to 3 bases and at J to 6 bases, leaving 10 bases not matched to a gene. The CDR3 region is CSVDAWQGEDGYTF. The CDR3 bases are TGCAGCGTTGACGCCTGGCAGGGGGAGGATGGCTACACCTTC.

This clone was detected ten times or more. The chain uses TRBV5-4 and TRBJ2-5; 8 bases are a match to TRBD1. The germline gives CDR1 SGHNT, CDR2 YYREEE (reference sequence). The CDR3 is made up of 14 amino acids. V lost 4 bases and J lost 5; bases outside the gene matches: 7. CDR3 residues: CASSAQGAGETQYF. The CDR3 DNA follows: TGTGCCAGCAGCGCCCAGGGGGCTGGGGAGACCCAGTACTTC.

In its sample, this clone was seen a few times. This chain uses TRBV6-5 with TRBJ2-1, with D uncertain. The germline V gene encodes CDR1 MNHEY and CDR2 SVGAGI. This CDR3 is built from 16 residues. V was trimmed by 4 bases and J by 0 bases, leaving 13 bases between them. DNA for the CDR3: TGTGCCAGCAGTTGCCAGGATAGACGCTCCTACAATGAGCAGTTCTTC. This sequence encodes CASSCQDRRSYNEQFF.

This clone came up many times. Other DNA sequences in this specimen translate into the identical CDR3. The CDR3 here is CASSPGTSGANVLTF. The CDR3 DNA follows: TGTGCCAGCTCCCCAGGGACCTCTGGGGCCAACGTCCTGACTTTC. The V gene is TRBV18, the J gene TRBJ2-6; D is possibly TRBD1 or TRBD2 (5 bases each). Looked up from germline, CDR1 is KGHSH and CDR2 is LQKENI. The V and J ends lost 6 bases and 0 bases respectively, with 9 bases between them. The CDR3 has 15 residues.

The gene calls are TRBV7-6 and TRBJ2-7; D ambiguous. Deletions cut 1 base from V and 6 bases from J, with 13 bases between. This CDR3 comprises 14 residues. Germline lookup yields CDR1 SGHVS and CDR2 FNYEAQ. The CDR3 DNA reads as TGTGCCAGCAGCTTAGACCCCTCTAGTGTCGAGCAGTACTTC. Translating it yields CASSLDPSSVEQYF.

This chain uses TRBV9 with TRBJ1-4; D remains ambiguous. Looked up from germline, CDR1 is SGDLS and CDR2 is YYNGEE. This CDR3 has 16 residues. The V gene lost 4 bases and the J gene lost 2 bases, with 15 bases spanning the gap. The DNA for the CDR3 is TGTGCCAGCAGCCCCGGGTCCCCGGGGACTAATGAAAAACTGTTTTTT. Translated, it gives CASSPGSPGTNEKLFF.